Listed here are 19 T cell receptor beta chains from one sample, sequenced in a study of blood T cell repertoires in COVID-19. Measured with immunoSEQ multiplex PCR; TCRdb has only the in-frame clones, and not every one. The sample holds 210,000 or so clones, more than 75% seen once. The sample taken for sequencing was peripheral blood. The source of these receptors is a woman between 40 and 50 years old with acute or convalescent COVID-19.

This rearrangement joins TRBV15 to TRBJ2-2; 10 positions agree with TRBD1. The V gene end was trimmed by 5 bases and the J gene end by 7 bases; junction bases not matched to a gene: 4. The CDR3 runs 14 residues. The germline gives CDR1 LNHNV, CDR2 YYDKDF (reference sequence). The CDR3 DNA reads as TGTGCCACCAGCCGGGACAGGGGCGGCGGGGAGCTGTTTTTT. Protein sequence: CATSRDRGGGELFF.

The chain couples TRBV3-1 (or the pseudogene TRBV3-2) to TRBJ2-7, with TRBD2 identical over 8 bases. CDR3 length equals 17 residues. Germline V lookup: CDR1 LGHDT, CDR2 YNNKEL (reference sequence). J gave up 6 bases and V 1 base, and 14 bases lay outside the gene matches. The CDR3 DNA sequence: TGTGCCAGCAGCCAAGTTCGGTTCGGGAGCGGGAGCGGCGAGCAGTACTTC. Protein: CASSQVRFGSGSGEQYF.

V and J are TRBV11-3 and TRBJ2-3, with 7 positions matching TRBD2. The V segment lost 3 bases and the J segment 1 base; nucleotides outside the gene matches: 4. The germline V gene has CDR1 SGHNT and CDR2 YENEEA. This CDR3 has 15 amino acids. The CDR3 protein is CASSFRGVGTDTQYF. The CDR3 nucleotides read TGTGCCAGCAGCTTCCGGGGGGTGGGCACAGATACGCAGTATTTT. The full variable domain, its missing parts supplied by reference TRBV11-3 and TRBJ2-3, is EAGVVQSPRYKIIEKKQPVAFWCNPISGHNTLYWYLQNLGQGPELLIRYENEEAVDDSQLPKDRFSAERLKGVDSTLKIQPAELGDSAVYLCASSFRGVGTDTQYFGPGTRLTVL.

The chain uses TRBV7-8 and TRBJ2-1, with 8 bases identical to TRBD2. The J segment lost 12 bases and the V segment lost 0 bases, leaving 13 bases of the junction unmatched. The CDR3 sequence is 16 residues long. Germline CDR1 is SGHVS and CDR2 is FQNEAQ. In DNA, the CDR3 is TGTGCCAGCAGCTTAGCGCATAGCGGGGCGCTCTCTTGGCAGTTCTTC. Translating gives CASSLAHSGALSWQFF. Variable domain in full (rest from reference TRBV7-8 and TRBJ2-1): GAGVSQSPRYKVAKRGQDVALRCDPISGHVSLFWYQQALGQGPEFLTYFQNEAQLDKSGLPSDRFFAERPEGSVSTLKIQRTQQEDSAVYLCASSLAHSGALSWQFFGPGTRLTVL.

This clone occurred a few times. This chain uses TRBV1 with TRBJ2-5; no check of the table's D call, TRBD2, against the DNA was made. TRBV1 has pseudogene status. CDR3 length: 15 residues. Written as DNA, the CDR3 is TGCACCAGCAAGAGCCCCTCGGGACTGGGGGAGACCCAGTACTTC. Amino acids: CTSKSPSGLGETQYF.

The sample holds one count of this clone. The chain is built from TRBV5-6 and TRBJ2-1; 9 bases fit TRBD1. The CDR3 totals 16 residues. Germline values: CDR1 SGHDT, CDR2 YYEEEE. With V trimmed by 0 bases and J by 4 bases, 5 bases remained unmatched. The CDR3 DNA reads TGTGCCAGCAGCTTGGAAAGGACAGGGGCTTACAATGAGCAGTTCTTC. It yields the protein CASSLERTGAYNEQFF.

The V gene is TRBV6-5, the J gene TRBJ2-1; 8 bases line up with TRBD2. From germline, CDR1 is MNHEY and CDR2 SVGAGI. The CDR3 spans 16 residues. V was clipped by 2 bases and J by 4 bases; unmatched bases: 7. The CDR3 DNA is TGTGCCAGCAGTTACAGGCCCAGCGGGGGTTACAATGAGCAGTTCTTC. It encodes CASSYRPSGGYNEQFF.

The chain employs TRBV5-1 and TRBJ2-7; D gene ambiguous. The CDR3 totals 15 residues. V shed 2 bases and J shed 2 bases, with 14 bases lying between them. Germline CDR1 is SGHRS and CDR2 is YFSETQ. The CDR3 protein is CASSFTPGIAYEQYF. The DNA for the CDR3 is TGCGCCAGCAGCTTTACCCCAGGAATCGCCTACGAGCAGTACTTC. Complete variable domain (other parts from reference TRBV5-1 and TRBJ2-7): KAGVTQTPRYLIKTRGQQVTLSCSPISGHRSVSWYQQTPGQGLQFLFEYFSETQRNKGNFPGRFSGRQFSNSRSEMNVSTLELGDSALYLCASSFTPGIAYEQYFGPGTRLTVT.

The chain is built from TRBV4-1 and TRBJ1-4; 9 nucleotides agree with TRBD1. The CDR3 has 14 residues. Germline assignment: CDR1 MGHRA and CDR2 YSYEKL. V was clipped by 0 bases and J by 11 bases; unmatched bases: 4. CDR3: CASSQEGQGRKLFF. The CDR3, as DNA: TGCGCCAGCAGCCAAGAGGGACAGGGTAGGAAACTGTTTTTT.

This sequence joins TRBV3-1 (or the pseudogene TRBV3-2) and TRBJ1-2; no clear D. This CDR3 spans 14 amino acids. The V end lost 6 bases, the J end lost 3 bases, and 14 bases lay between the germline ends. Germline values: CDR1 LGHDT, CDR2 YNNKEL (reference sequence). The CDR3 region is CASRYEGYDYGYTF. CDR3 DNA sequence: TGTGCCAGCAGATACGAGGGTTACGACTATGGCTACACCTTC.

The chain joins TRBV7-3 to TRBJ1-1; no clear D. Per germline, CDR1 SGHTA and CDR2 FQGTGA. V lost 0 bases to trimming and J lost 6 bases, with 8 bases between them. This CDR3 contains 13 residues. The CDR3 region is CASSLTHLSEAFF. In DNA, the CDR3 is TGTGCCAGCAGCTTAACGCACTTATCTGAAGCTTTCTTT.

The J gene is TRBJ2-1, the V gene TRBV2, with D possibly matching TRBD1 (7 bases). Trimming removed 6 bases at V and 8 bases at J, with 14 bases between. Germline V gene data show CDR1 as SNHLY and CDR2 as FYNNEI. This CDR3 region has 13 residues. Here the CDR3 reads CASREGAVDEQFF. The CDR3 bases are TGTGCCAGCAGGGAGGGGGCGGTGGATGAGCAGTTCTTC. Full variable domain (missing parts from reference TRBV2 and TRBJ2-1): EPEVTQTPSHQVTQMGQEVILRCVPISNHLYFYWYRQILGQKVEFLVSFYNNEISEKSEIFDDQFSVERPDGSNFTLKIRSTKLEDSAMYFCASREGAVDEQFFGPGTRLTVL.

The V and J genes are TRBV3-1 (or the pseudogene TRBV3-2) and TRBJ2-1; 16 nucleotides agree with TRBD2. The CDR3 loop spans 18 amino acids. Losses at the gene ends were 4 bases for V and 1 base for J; bases not matched to a gene: 4. The V gene's germline CDR1 is LGHDT and CDR2 YNNKEL (reference sequence). This CDR3 is CASSPPGLAGGSYNEQFF. For the CDR3, the DNA is TGTGCCAGCAGCCCCCCGGGACTAGCGGGAGGGTCCTACAATGAGCAGTTCTTC.

The J gene is TRBJ2-1, the V gene TRBV5-1, with 7 bases that match TRBD2. Trimming cost V 6 bases and J 2 bases; bases outside gene matches: 11. This CDR3 spans 16 amino acids. The germline gives CDR1 SGHRS, CDR2 YFSETQ. The CDR3 DNA sequence: TGCGCCAGCAAAAGGGAAGCGGGGATTACCTACAATGAGCAGTTCTTC. As protein: CASKREAGITYNEQFF. Drawing the rest from reference TRBV5-1 and TRBJ2-1, the complete variable domain is KAGVTQTPRYLIKTRGQQVTLSCSPISGHRSVSWYQQTPGQGLQFLFEYFSETQRNKGNFPGRFSGRQFSNSRSEMNVSTLELGDSALYLCASKREAGITYNEQFFGPGTRLTVL.

The chain links TRBV15 to TRBJ1-2; D may be TRBD1 (6 bases). The CDR3 is 18 amino acids. Germline V gives CDR1 LNHNV, CDR2 YYDKDF (reference sequence). V lost 0 bases and J 7 bases, leaving 24 bases between the germline ends. As DNA, the CDR3 is TGTGCCACCAGCAGAGAGTGGGCTGGTGCAGGGGTCGGCTCTGGCTACACCTTC. This gives the protein CATSREWAGAGVGSGYTF.

The chain uses TRBV2 and TRBJ2-3, with 15 bases fitting TRBD2. The CDR3 runs to 18 residues. CDR1 SNHLY and CDR2 FYNNEI come from the germline V gene. Trimming cost V 5 bases and J 1 base; bases outside gene matches: 7. CDR3 in amino acids: CASSPGTSGGRGTDTQYF. CDR3 nucleotide sequence: TGTGCCAGCAGTCCCGGGACTAGCGGGGGGCGGGGCACAGATACGCAGTATTTT.

The chain uses TRBV2 and TRBJ1-2, with 12 bases that match TRBD1. CDR1 is SNHLY, CDR2 FYNNEI, per germline. J lost 6 bases, V lost 7 bases, and 9 bases had no gene match. The CDR3 has 15 amino acids. The CDR3 region has the DNA TGTGCCAGCAAAACCTCCGGGACAGGGGGCGATGGCTACACCTTC. It is translated as CASKTSGTGGDGYTF.

V and J are TRBV11-2 and TRBJ2-3; TRBD1 is a possible D gene (5 bases). Per germline, CDR1 SGHAT and CDR2 FQNNGV. The CDR3 extends over 13 amino acids. V was pared by 4 bases and J by 4 bases, with 9 bases between. CDR3 amino acids: CASSSQQADTQYF. DNA for the CDR3: TGTGCCAGCAGCTCCCAACAGGCAGATACGCAGTATTTT.

The gene calls are TRBV24-1 and TRBJ2-3; 13 positions match TRBD2. CDR3 length: 18 residues. Germline values: CDR1 KGHDR, CDR2 SFDVKD. V shed 3 bases and J 3 bases; nucleotides not matched to a gene: 8. This CDR3 reads CATSDPRTSGRVTDTQYF. The CDR3, as DNA: TGTGCCACCAGTGATCCCAGGACTAGCGGGAGAGTTACAGATACGCAGTATTTT.